This note documents a single T cell receptor beta chain sequence. Assignment of participants to cohorts was predicated upon participant-reported clinical history. This CDR3 spans 12 amino acids. V was pared by 4 bases and J by 8 bases, with 11 bases between. The germline CDR1 and CDR2 sequences are SEHNR and FQNEAQ (reference sequence). TCRdb keeps only in-frame clones here, not all; method: immunoSEQ multiplex PCR. The table has 190,000 or so clones, approximately 83% seen once. The data stem from a study of blood T cell repertoires in COVID-19. Input material: PBMCs or T cells enriched from blood (not recorded which). The chain employs TRBV7-9 and TRBJ1-1, with no clear D. The sequence came from a man aged 35 to 55 who had recovered from COVID-19. The CDR3 DNA reads as TGTGCCAGCAGCTCTCTTGCACAGGAAGCTTTCTTT. Its translation is CASSSLAQEAFF. Full variable domain (remainder filled in from reference TRBV7-9 and TRBJ1-1): DTGVSQNPRHKITKRGQNVTFRCDPISEHNRLYWYRQTLGQGPEFLTYFQNEAQLEKSRLLSDRFSAERPKGSFSTLEIQRTEQGDSAMYLCASSSLAQEAFFGQGTRLTVV.